This TCR beta chain was sequenced for a study of blood T cell repertoires in COVID-19. This CDR3 spans 16 amino acids. Germline assignment: CDR1 SGHAT and CDR2 FQNNGV. Trimming left V 3 bases short and J 1 base short, with 16 bases between. Method: immunoSEQ multiplex PCR; TCRdb's copy keeps in-frame clones and lacks some. The repertoire consists of approximately 65,000 clones, with just over 85% occurring once and the leading ten covering 4.7%. The chain employs TRBV11-2 and TRBJ2-7, with D tentatively TRBD2 (5 bases). Sequencing input: peripheral blood. This clonotype was sampled from a human donor in a cohort sampled during active COVID-19. Here the CDR3 DNA reads TGTGCCAGCAGCTTCTCCAGCGGCGGTGGGTCCTACGAGCAGTACTTC. Amino acids: CASSFSSGGGSYEQYF.